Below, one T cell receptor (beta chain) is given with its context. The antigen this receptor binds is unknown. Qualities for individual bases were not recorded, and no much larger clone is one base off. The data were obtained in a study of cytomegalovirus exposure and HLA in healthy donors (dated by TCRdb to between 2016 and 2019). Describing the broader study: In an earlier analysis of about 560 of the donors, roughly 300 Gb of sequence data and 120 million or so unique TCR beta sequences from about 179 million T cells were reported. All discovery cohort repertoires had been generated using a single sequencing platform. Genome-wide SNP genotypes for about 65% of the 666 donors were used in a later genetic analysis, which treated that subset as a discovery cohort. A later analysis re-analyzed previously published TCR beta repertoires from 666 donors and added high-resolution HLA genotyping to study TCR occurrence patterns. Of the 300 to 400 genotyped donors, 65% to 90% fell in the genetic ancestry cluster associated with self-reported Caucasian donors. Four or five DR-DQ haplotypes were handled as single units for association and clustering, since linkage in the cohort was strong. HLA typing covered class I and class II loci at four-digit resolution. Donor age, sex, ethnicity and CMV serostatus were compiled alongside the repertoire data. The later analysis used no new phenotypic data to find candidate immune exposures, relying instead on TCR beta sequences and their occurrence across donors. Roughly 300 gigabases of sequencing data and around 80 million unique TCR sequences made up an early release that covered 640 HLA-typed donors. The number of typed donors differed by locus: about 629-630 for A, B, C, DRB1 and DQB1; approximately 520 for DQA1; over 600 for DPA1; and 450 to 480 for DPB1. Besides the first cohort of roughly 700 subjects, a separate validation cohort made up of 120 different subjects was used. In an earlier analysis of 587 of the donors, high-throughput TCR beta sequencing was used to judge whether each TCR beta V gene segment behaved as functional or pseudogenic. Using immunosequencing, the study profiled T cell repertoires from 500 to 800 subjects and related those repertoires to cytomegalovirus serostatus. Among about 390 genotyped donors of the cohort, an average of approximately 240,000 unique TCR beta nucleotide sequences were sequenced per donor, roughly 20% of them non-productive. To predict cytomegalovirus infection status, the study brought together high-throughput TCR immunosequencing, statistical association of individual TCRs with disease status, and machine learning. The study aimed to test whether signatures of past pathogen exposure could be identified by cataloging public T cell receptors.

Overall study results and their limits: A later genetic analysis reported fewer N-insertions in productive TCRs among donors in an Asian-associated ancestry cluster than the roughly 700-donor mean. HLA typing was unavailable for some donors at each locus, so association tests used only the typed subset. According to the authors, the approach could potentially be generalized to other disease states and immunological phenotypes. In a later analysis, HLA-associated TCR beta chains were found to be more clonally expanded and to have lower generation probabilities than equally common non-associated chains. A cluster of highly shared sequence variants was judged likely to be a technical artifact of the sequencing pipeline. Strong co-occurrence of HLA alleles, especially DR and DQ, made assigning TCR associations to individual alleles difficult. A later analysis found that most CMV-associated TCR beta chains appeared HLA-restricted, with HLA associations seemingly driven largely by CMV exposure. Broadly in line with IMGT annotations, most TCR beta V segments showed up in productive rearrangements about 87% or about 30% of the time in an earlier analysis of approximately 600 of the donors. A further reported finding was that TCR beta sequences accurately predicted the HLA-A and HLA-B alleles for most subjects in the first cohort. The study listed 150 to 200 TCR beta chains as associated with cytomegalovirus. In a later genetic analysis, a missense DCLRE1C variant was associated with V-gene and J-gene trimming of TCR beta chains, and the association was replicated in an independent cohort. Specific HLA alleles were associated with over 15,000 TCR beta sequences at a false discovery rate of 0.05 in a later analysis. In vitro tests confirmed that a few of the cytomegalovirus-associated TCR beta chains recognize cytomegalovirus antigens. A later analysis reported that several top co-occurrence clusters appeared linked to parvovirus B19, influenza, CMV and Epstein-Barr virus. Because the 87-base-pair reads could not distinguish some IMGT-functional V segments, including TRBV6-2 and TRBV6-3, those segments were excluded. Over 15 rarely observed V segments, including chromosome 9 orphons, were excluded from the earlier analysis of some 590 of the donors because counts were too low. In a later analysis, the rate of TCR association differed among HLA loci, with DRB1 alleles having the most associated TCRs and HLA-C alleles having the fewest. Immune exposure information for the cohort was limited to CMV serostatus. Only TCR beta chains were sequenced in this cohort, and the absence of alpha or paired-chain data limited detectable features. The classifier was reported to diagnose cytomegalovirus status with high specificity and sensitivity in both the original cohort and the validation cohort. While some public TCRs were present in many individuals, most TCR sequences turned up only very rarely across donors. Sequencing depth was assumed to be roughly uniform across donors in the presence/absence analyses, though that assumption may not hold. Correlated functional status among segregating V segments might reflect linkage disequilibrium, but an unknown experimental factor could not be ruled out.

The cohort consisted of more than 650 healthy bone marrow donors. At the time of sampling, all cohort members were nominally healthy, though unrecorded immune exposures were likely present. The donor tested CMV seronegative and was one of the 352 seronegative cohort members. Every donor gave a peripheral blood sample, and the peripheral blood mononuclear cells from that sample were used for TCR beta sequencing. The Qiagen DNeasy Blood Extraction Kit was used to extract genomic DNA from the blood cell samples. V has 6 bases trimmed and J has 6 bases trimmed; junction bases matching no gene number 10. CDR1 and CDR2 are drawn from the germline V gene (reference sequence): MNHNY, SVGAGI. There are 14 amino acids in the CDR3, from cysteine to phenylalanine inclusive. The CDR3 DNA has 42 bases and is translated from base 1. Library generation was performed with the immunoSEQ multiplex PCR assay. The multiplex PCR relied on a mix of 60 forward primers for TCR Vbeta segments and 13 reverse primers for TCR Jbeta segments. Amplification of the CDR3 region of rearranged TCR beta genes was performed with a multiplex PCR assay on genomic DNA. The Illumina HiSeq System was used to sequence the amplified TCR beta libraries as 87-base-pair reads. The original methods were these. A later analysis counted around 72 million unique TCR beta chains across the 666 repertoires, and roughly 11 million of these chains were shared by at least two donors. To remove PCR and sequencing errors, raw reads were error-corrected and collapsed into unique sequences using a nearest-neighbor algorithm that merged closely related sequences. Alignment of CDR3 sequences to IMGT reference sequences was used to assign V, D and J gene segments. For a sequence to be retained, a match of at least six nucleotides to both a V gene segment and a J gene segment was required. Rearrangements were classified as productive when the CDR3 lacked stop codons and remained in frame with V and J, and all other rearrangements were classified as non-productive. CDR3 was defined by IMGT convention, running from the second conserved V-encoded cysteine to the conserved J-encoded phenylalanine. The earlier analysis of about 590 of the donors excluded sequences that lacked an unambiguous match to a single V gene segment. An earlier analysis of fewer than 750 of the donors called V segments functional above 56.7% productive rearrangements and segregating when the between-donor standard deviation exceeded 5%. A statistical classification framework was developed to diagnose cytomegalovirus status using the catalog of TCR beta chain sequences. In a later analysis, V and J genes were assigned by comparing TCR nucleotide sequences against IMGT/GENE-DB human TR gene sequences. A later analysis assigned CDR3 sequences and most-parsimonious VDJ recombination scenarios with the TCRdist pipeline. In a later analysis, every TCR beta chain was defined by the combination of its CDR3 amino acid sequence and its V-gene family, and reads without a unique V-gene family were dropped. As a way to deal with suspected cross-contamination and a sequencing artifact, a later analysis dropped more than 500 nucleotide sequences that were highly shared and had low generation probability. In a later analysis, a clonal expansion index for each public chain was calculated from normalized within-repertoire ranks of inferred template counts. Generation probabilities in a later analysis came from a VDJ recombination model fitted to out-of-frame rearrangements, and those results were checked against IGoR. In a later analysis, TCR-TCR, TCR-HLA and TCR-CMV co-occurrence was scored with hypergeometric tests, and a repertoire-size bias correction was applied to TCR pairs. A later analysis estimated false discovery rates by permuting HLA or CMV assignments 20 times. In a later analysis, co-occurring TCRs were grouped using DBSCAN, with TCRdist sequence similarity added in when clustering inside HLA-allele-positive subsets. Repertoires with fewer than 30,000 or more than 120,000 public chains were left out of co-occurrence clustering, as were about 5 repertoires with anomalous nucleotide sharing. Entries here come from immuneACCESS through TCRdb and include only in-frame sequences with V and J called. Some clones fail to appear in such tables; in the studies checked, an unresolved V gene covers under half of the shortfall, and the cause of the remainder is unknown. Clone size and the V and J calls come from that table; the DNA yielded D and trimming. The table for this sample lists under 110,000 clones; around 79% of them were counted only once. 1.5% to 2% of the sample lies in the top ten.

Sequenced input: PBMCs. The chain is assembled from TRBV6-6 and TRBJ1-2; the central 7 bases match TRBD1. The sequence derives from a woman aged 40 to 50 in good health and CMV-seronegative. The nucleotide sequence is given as TGTGCCAGCAGCCTACAGGGGAGGAGACATGGCTACACCTTC. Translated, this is CASSLQGRRHGYTF.